This passage covers 25 T cell receptor beta chains from one sample sequenced in a study of cytomegalovirus exposure and HLA in healthy donors. TCRdb keeps only in-frame clones here, not all; method: immunoSEQ multiplex PCR. The top ten hold about 6.5% of the sample, which has just under 65,000 clones, around 93% seen once. Sample: PBMCs. The receptors shown here come from a woman between 18 and 29 years old in good health and CMV-seropositive.

This clone was found once. The chain carries TRBV5-1 and TRBJ1-1; D is uncertain. V lost 2 bases, J lost 2 bases, and 10 bases lay in between. CDR3 length: 14 residues. Germline CDR1 is SGHRS and CDR2 is YFSETQ. CDR3 DNA sequence: TGCGCCAGCAGCTTCGGGGAGCATAACACTGAAGCTTTCTTT. Translation: CASSFGEHNTEAFF.

This chain joins TRBV6-6 and TRBJ2-7; the match to TRBD1 covers 9 bases. The junction had 3 bases not matched to a gene; V was cut back by 6 bases and J by 6 bases. The CDR3 sequence is 12 residues long. Germline V gene data show CDR1 as MNHNY and CDR2 as SVGAGI (reference sequence). The CDR3 DNA follows: TGTGCCAGCAGACAGGGGGCAGTCGAGCAGTACTTC. Translating gives CASRQGAVEQYF.

The chain recombines TRBV5-1 with TRBJ1-1, with 9 bases that match TRBD1. The CDR3 runs to 17 residues. V lost 1 base, J lost 9 bases, and 16 bases stayed unmatched. Germline V gives CDR1 SGHRS, CDR2 YFSETQ. CDR3 in amino acids: CASSLQPLDTQGAQAFF. The CDR3, as DNA: TGCGCCAGCAGCTTGCAGCCCTTGGACACACAGGGGGCTCAAGCTTTCTTT. Using reference TRBV5-1 and TRBJ1-1 for the parts outside the CDR3, the full variable domain is KAGVTQTPRYLIKTRGQQVTLSCSPISGHRSVSWYQQTPGQGLQFLFEYFSETQRNKGNFPGRFSGRQFSNSRSEMNVSTLELGDSALYLCASSLQPLDTQGAQAFFGQGTRLTVV.

This clone showed up just a few times. The chain has TRBV20-1 and TRBJ1-1; D gene uncertain. Germline V gives CDR1 DFQATT, CDR2 SNEGSKA (reference sequence). V was clipped by 6 bases and J by 1 base, with 6 bases between them. The CDR3 has 11 residues. CDR3 protein: CSAAENTEAFF. The CDR3 DNA is TGCAGTGCCGCAGAGAACACTGAAGCTTTCTTT.

The genes are TRBV7-8 and TRBJ2-7; TRBD1 matches 9 bases. Germline CDR1 reads SGHVS; CDR2 reads FQNEAQ. This CDR3 spans 16 amino acids. V dropped 3 bases and J dropped 4; count of bases not matched to a gene: 10. Written as DNA, the CDR3 is TGTGCCAGCAGCTTGGATACCGGGACAGGGAGATACGAGCAGTACTTC. This gives the protein CASSLDTGTGRYEQYF.

This chain connects TRBV30 to TRBJ2-7, with 8 positions matching TRBD1. This CDR3 has 12 amino acids. V lost 5 bases and J lost 0; bases outside the gene matches: 0. Germline V gene data show CDR1 as GTSNPN and CDR2 as SVGIG (reference sequence). The CDR3 sequence: CAWGQGSYEQYF. The CDR3 DNA follows: TGTGCCTGGGGACAGGGCTCCTACGAGCAGTACTTC.

This clone was seen just once. The chain links TRBV30 to TRBJ2-3, with TRBD2 matching 10 bases. Germline CDR1 GTSNPN, CDR2 SVGIG (reference sequence). The V segment lost 3 bases and the J segment 3 bases; nucleotides outside the gene matches: 0. The CDR3 is 13 residues long. The CDR3 protein is CAWRTSGTDTQYF. The CDR3 DNA reads TGTGCCTGGAGGACTAGCGGGACAGATACGCAGTATTTT.

This chain links TRBV5-6 with TRBJ1-1; D gene uncertain. Trimming stripped 2 bases from V and 0 bases from J, with 5 bases between. CDR3 length: 13 residues. Germline V lookup: CDR1 SGHDT, CDR2 YYEEEE. The CDR3 DNA is TGTGCCAGCAGCTTTCAGTTGAACACTGAAGCTTTCTTT. This codes for CASSFQLNTEAFF. Variable domain in full (rest from reference TRBV5-6 and TRBJ1-1): DAGVTQSPTHLIKTRGQQVTLRCSPKSGHDTVSWYQQALGQGPQFIFQYYEEEERQRGNFPDRFSGHQFPNYSSELNVNALLLGDSALYLCASSFQLNTEAFFGQGTRLTVV.

CDR3 sequence (DNA): TGTGCCTGGAGGACAATACAGGGGGCGGTCGGCTACGAGCAGTACTTC. Translation gives CAWRTIQGAVGYEQYF. The chain carries TRBV30 and TRBJ2-7; TRBD1 agrees at 9 bases. Germline trimming cut 3 bases from V and 3 bases from J; bases unmatched to any gene: 12. This CDR3 comprises 16 residues. Germline values: CDR1 GTSNPN, CDR2 SVGIG (reference sequence). Combining the CDR3 with reference TRBV30 and TRBJ2-7 gives the whole variable domain SQTIHQWPATLVQPVGSPLSLECTVEGTSNPNLYWYRQAAGRGLQLLFYSVGIGQISSEVPQNLSASRPQDRQFILSSKKLLLSDSGFYLCAWRTIQGAVGYEQYFGPGTRLTVT.

The chain links TRBV9 to TRBJ1-2; no definite D call. The CDR3 extends over 16 amino acids. V was cut by 4 bases and J by 6 bases, with 22 bases left in between. The germline V gene encodes CDR1 SGDLS and CDR2 YYNGEE. CDR3 in amino acids: CASSPAGRSLWDGYTF. CDR3 DNA: TGTGCCAGCAGCCCAGCAGGCCGCTCTCTCTGGGATGGCTACACCTTC.

This chain uses TRBV7-2 with TRBJ2-5; weak D call: TRBD1 (6 bases). Trimming took 6 bases from V and 3 from J, leaving 14 bases between them. The CDR3 runs to 14 residues. From germline, CDR1 is SGHTA and CDR2 FQGNSA. CDR3 sequence reads: CASSPSGAEETQYF. For the CDR3, the DNA is TGTGCCAGCAGTCCCTCAGGGGCCGAAGAGACCCAGTACTTC.

CDR3: CASSSDVGAGAHEQYF. The DNA for the CDR3 is TGCGCCAGCAGCTCCGACGTCGGGGCGGGAGCCCACGAGCAGTACTTC. This rearrangement joins TRBV5-1 to TRBJ2-7, with TRBD2 identical over 7 bases. The J segment lost 5 bases and the V segment lost 3 bases, leaving 14 bases of the junction unmatched. Germline V lookup: CDR1 SGHRS, CDR2 YFSETQ. The CDR3 has 16 amino acids.

This clone has a single count. The chain recombines TRBV4-3 with TRBJ2-3, with 10 bases that match TRBD2. The CDR3 runs 15 residues. Per germline, CDR1 LGHNA and CDR2 YSLEER. With V trimmed by 5 bases and J by 4 bases, 6 bases remained unmatched. CDR3 coding DNA: TGCGCCAGCAGCAGTACTAGCGGGGCCCCAGATACGCAGTATTTT. Translating it yields CASSSTSGAPDTQYF.

The chain uses TRBV7-9 and TRBJ2-1; TRBD2 might be the D (6 bases). Germline V CDR1 and CDR2: SEHNR, FQNEAQ (reference sequence). The CDR3 extends over 15 amino acids. V gave up 3 bases and J gave up 0 bases, with 9 bases separating them. CDR3 protein: CASSFGDFSYNEQFF. The CDR3, as DNA: TGTGCCAGCAGCTTCGGGGACTTCTCCTACAATGAGCAGTTCTTC. Drawing the rest from reference TRBV7-9 and TRBJ2-1, the complete variable domain is DTGVSQNPRHKITKRGQNVTFRCDPISEHNRLYWYRQTLGQGPEFLTYFQNEAQLEKSRLLSDRFSAERPKGSFSTLEIQRTEQGDSAMYLCASSFGDFSYNEQFFGPGTRLTVL.

The rearrangement uses TRBV28 and TRBJ1-2; the D gene is possibly TRBD1 (6 bases). Trimming removed 5 bases from V and 2 bases from J, with 12 bases in between. The CDR3 extends over 14 amino acids. In germline, CDR1 is MDHEN, CDR2 SYDVKM. CDR3 DNA: TGTGCCAGCAGTGTTCCTCAGGGGAACTATGGCTACACCTTC. As protein: CASSVPQGNYGYTF.

V and J are TRBV7-8 and TRBJ2-7; 9 bases align to TRBD1. Trimming at V came to 0 bases and at J to 3 bases, leaving 6 bases not matched to a gene. Germline V gene sequence: CDR1 SGHVS, CDR2 FQNEAQ. This CDR3 comprises 16 residues. The CDR3 sequence: CASSLARTGGSYEQYF. CDR3 DNA sequence: TGTGCCAGCAGCTTAGCGCGAACAGGGGGCAGCTACGAGCAGTACTTC.

The rearrangement joins TRBV2 to TRBJ1-3, with D possibly matching TRBD1 (5 bases). Between the trimmed V and J ends, which lost 9 bases and 7 bases, there was a span of 13 bases. This CDR3 has 12 amino acids. Germline V lookup: CDR1 SNHLY, CDR2 FYNNEI. CDR3 coding DNA: TGTGCCAGGGGGCCCCGGCCGAACACCATATATTTT. Amino acid sequence: CARGPRPNTIYF.

The chain employs TRBV2 and TRBJ2-5, with 10 positions matching TRBD2. V lost 8 bases to trimming and J lost 4 bases; unmatched junction nucleotides: 13. Germline assignment: CDR1 SNHLY and CDR2 FYNNEI. The CDR3 covers 16 residues. The CDR3 sequence: CASRGLAEGARETQYF. CDR3 nucleotides: TGTGCCAGCCGAGGACTAGCGGAAGGGGCTAGAGAGACCCAGTACTTC.

Only one count was recorded for this clone. V usage is TRBV11-2 and J usage is TRBJ2-5; a possible D gene is TRBD2 (6 bases). The CDR3 covers 15 residues. Germline V CDR1 and CDR2: SGHAT, FQNNGV. V dropped 3 bases and J dropped 2 bases, with 13 bases sitting between them. Written as DNA, the CDR3 is TGTGCCAGCAGCTTCGGGACGGGACTGCAAGAGACCCAGTACTTC. Amino acid sequence: CASSFGTGLQETQYF.

The chain links TRBV5-1 to TRBJ2-3; 7 bases map to TRBD2. V dropped 4 bases and J dropped 1; count of bases not matched to a gene: 6. Germline V gives CDR1 SGHRS, CDR2 YFSETQ. The CDR3 is 15 amino acids. In DNA, the CDR3 is TGCGCCAGCAGCAGGAGCGGGGCTGGCACAGATACGCAGTATTTT. As protein: CASSRSGAGTDTQYF.

The CDR3 DNA is TGTGCCAGCAGTGACGGCAGGGGAAGCAATCAGCCCCAGCATTTT. This translates into CASSDGRGSNQPQHF. V is TRBV2 and J is TRBJ1-5, with D tentatively TRBD1 (6 bases). V was shortened by 3 bases and J by 1 base, with 10 bases between the two germline ends. In germline, CDR1 is SNHLY, CDR2 FYNNEI. This CDR3 has 15 residues.

The chain has TRBV5-1 and TRBJ2-3, with 8 positions matching TRBD2. Per germline, CDR1 SGHRS and CDR2 YFSETQ. This CDR3 spans 12 amino acids. Trimming at V came to 5 bases and at J to 5 bases, leaving 1 base not matched to a gene. CDR3 loop: CASRRGEDTQYF. CDR3 sequence (DNA): TGCGCCAGCAGGCGGGGGGAAGATACGCAGTATTTT.

The rearrangement links TRBV29-1 to TRBJ2-5; 11 bases line up with TRBD1. V shed 4 bases, J shed 5 bases, and the junction held 6 bases outside the gene matches. The CDR3 is 14 amino acids. Germline CDR1 reads SQVTM; CDR2 reads ANQGSEA. The DNA for the CDR3 is TGCAGCGTTGGGACAGGGGGCCTTCGGGAGACCCAGTACTTC. Translation: CSVGTGGLRETQYF.

A single count supports this clone. The chain employs TRBV5-1 and TRBJ2-7, with D uncertain. From germline, CDR1 is SGHRS and CDR2 YFSETQ. V was pared by 4 bases and J by 2 bases, with 10 bases between. CDR3 size: 13 residues. The CDR3 DNA is TGCGCCAGCAGCCTAGACGCAACCTACGAGCAGTACTTC. It codes for CASSLDATYEQYF.

This chain connects TRBV18 to TRBJ1-5; perhaps TRBD1 as D (5 bases). The CDR3 totals 14 residues. The V gene lost 3 bases and the J gene lost 7 bases, with 13 bases spanning the gap. Germline assignment: CDR1 KGHSH and CDR2 LQKENI. The CDR3 nucleotides read TGTGCCAGCTCACCCCTGGGGGGGAACCAGCCCCAGCATTTT. Residues: CASSPLGGNQPQHF.